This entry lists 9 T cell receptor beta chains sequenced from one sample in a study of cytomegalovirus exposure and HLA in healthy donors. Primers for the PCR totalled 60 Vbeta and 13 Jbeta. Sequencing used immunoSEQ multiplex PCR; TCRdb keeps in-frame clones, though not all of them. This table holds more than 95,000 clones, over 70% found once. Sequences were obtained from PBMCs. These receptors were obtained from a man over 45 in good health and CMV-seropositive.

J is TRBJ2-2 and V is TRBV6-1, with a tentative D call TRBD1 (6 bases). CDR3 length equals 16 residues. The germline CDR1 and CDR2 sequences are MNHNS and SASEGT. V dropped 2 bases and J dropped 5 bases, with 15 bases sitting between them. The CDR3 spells CASSEPRGVETGELFF. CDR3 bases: TGTGCCAGCAGTGAACCCAGGGGAGTTGAGACCGGGGAGCTGTTTTTT.

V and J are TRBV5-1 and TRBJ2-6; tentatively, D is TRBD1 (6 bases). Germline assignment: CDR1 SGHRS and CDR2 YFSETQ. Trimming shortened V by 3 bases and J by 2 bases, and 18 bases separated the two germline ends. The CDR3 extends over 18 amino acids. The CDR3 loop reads CASSWEQGDLPGANVLTF. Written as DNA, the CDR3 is TGCGCCAGCAGCTGGGAACAGGGCGACCTCCCTGGGGCCAACGTCCTGACTTTC.

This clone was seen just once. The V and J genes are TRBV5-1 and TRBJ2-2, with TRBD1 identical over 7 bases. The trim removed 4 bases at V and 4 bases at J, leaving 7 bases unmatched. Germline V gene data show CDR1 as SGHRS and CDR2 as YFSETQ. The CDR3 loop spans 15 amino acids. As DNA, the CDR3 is TGCGCCAGCAGCCTACAGGGACAGCCCACCGGGGAGCTGTTTTTT. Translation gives CASSLQGQPTGELFF.

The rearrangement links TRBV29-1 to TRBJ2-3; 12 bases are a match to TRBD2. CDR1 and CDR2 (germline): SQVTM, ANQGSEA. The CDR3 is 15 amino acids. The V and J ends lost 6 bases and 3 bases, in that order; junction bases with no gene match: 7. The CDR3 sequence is CSVSTSGSSTDTQYF. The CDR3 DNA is TGCAGCGTCTCGACTAGCGGGAGTTCGACAGATACGCAGTATTTT.

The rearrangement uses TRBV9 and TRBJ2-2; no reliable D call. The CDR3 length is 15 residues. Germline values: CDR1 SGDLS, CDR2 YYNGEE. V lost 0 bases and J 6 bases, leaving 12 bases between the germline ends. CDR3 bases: TGTGCCAGCAGCGTAGAGACTCGGTATGCCGGGGAGCTGTTTTTT. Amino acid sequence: CASSVETRYAGELFF.

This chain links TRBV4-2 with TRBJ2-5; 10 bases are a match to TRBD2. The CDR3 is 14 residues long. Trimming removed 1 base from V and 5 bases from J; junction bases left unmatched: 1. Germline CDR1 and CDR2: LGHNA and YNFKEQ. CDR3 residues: CASSQVAGGETQYF. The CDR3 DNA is TGTGCCAGCAGCCAAGTAGCGGGAGGTGAGACCCAGTACTTC.

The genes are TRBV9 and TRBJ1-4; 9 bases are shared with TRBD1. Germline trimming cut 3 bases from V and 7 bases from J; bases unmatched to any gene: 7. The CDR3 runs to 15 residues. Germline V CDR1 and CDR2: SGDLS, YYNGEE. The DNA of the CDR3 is TGTGCCAGCAGCGAAGATGGACAGGGGATTGAAAAACTGTTTTTT. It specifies CASSEDGQGIEKLFF.

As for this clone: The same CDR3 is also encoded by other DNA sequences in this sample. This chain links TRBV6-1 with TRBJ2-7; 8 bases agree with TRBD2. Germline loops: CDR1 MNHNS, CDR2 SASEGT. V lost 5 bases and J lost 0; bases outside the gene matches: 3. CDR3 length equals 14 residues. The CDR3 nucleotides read TGTGCCAGCAGTCTAGCGGGCCTCTCCTACGAGCAGTACTTC. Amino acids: CASSLAGLSYEQYF.

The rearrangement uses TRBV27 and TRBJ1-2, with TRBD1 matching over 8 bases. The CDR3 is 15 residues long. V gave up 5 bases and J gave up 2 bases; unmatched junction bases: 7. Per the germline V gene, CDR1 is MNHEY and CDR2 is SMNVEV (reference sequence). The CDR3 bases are TGTGCCAGCAGTCGAGGGGACAGGCCGAACTATGGCTACACCTTC. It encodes CASSRGDRPNYGYTF.